The clone carrying this TCR beta chain was counted many times. With a J-beta primer mix and a sample-barcoded 5' primer, a second PCR ran 7 to 11 cycles. TCRdb re-called the 5' RACE reads through MiXCR, storing one row per CDR3 protein. Of approximately 690,000 distinct CDR3 sequences in the sample, around 41% were seen once. This specimen belongs to a study of blood T cells in healthy people across ages. The CDR3 length is 15 residues. V gene TRBV21-1 combines with J gene TRBJ2-7; no check of the table's D call, TRBD1, against the DNA was made. TRBV21-1 corresponds to a pseudogene. Specimen: blood. This receptor was obtained from an elderly man in good health. The CDR3 region has the DNA TGTGCCAGCAGCATCCACCAAGGACAGAACTACGAGCAGTACTTC. Its protein product is CASSIHQGQNYEQYF.